This TCR beta chain was retrieved from a study of OX40 agonist ivuxolimab in advanced cancers. Overall study context: An agonistic anti-OX40 (CD134) antibody, ivuxolimab, was used to treat the patients. Three patients, one with hepatocellular carcinoma and two with cutaneous melanoma, achieved partial responses.

Germline assignment: CDR1 SQVTM and CDR2 ANQGSEA. Trimming pared 6 bases from V and 6 bases from J, leaving 18 bases between. This CDR3 has 14 residues. Notes on the study in general: Both CD4+ and CD8+ T cell populations in blood had undergone clonal expansion by week 6 at 0.1 to 3.0 mg/kg.

In regard to this clone: Its target is not known.

Blood sampling was done at baseline, cycle 4 day 1, and cycle 7 day 1. The assay was immunoSEQ multiplex PCR, and TCRdb's table has in-frame clones only and misses some. The data contain over 70,000 clones, 75% to 85% of them singletons. The chain is built from TRBV29-1 and TRBJ2-4; perhaps TRBD1 as D (8 bases). This TCR came from an adult with an advanced solid tumor such as melanoma, head and neck, liver or kidney cancer. Sequencing used CD4+ or CD8+ T cells sorted from blood, obtained in a trial of the OX40 agonist ivuxolimab. The CDR3: CSVTETGEGNIQYF. The CDR3 bases are TGCAGCGTGACAGAGACAGGGGAGGGAAACATTCAGTACTTC.